This T cell receptor beta chain originates from a study of blood T cell repertoires in COVID-19. Method: immunoSEQ multiplex PCR; TCRdb's copy keeps in-frame clones and lacks some. The sample has approximately 130,000 clones; roughly 69% are singletons. CDR1 and CDR2 from the germline V gene are LNHDA and SQIVND (reference sequence). Between the trimmed V and J ends, which lost 4 bases and 11 bases, there was a span of 23 bases. This CDR3 region has 15 residues. The sample consisted of peripheral blood. The chain uses TRBV19 and TRBJ1-1, with a tentative D call TRBD1 (6 bases). The TCR sequence derives from a woman aged 65 to 85 with acute or convalescent COVID-19. The CDR3 bases are TGTGCCAGTAGTACCATCGACAGGCCCTCCCTTGGGGCTTTCTTT. Its protein is CASSTIDRPSLGAFF.